This T cell receptor (beta chain) was identified in a study of glioma-infiltrating T cells after dendritic cell vaccination. J lost 5 bases, V lost 0 bases, and 8 bases had no gene match. Germline values: CDR1 LGHNA, CDR2 YNFKEQ. The CDR3 extends over 18 amino acids. Up to 2 ug genomic DNA was used for TCRB CDR3 amplification. Libraries were prepared by immunoSEQ multiplex PCR; TCRdb keeps only in-frame clonotypes and omits some of them. The sample lists tens of thousands of clones; roughly 89% were seen once. PBMC were collected before vaccination, two weeks after the third vaccination, and at progression.

The sequencing used blood, collected before dendritic cell vaccination. J is TRBJ1-6 and V is TRBV4-2, with 9 bases lining up with TRBD1. The sequence was obtained from a human donor with glioblastoma. This CDR3 is CASSQESPTGGNNSPLHF. DNA for the CDR3: TGTGCCAGCAGCCAAGAATCTCCTACAGGGGGCAATAATTCACCCCTCCACTTT.